Reported below is one T cell receptor beta chain. Its antigen is currently unknown. Per the germline V gene, CDR1 is SNHLY and CDR2 is FYNNEI. CDR3 length equals 15 residues. Trimming left V 4 bases short and J 3 bases short, with 13 bases between. This specimen comes from a study of radiotherapy plus CTLA-4 blockade in lung cancer. The study's findings and limits: Together with interferon-beta, which increased in serum after radiation, early dynamic changes in blood T cell clones were reportedly the best predictors of response.

Assay used: immunoSEQ multiplex PCR; TCRdb lists only in-frame clones, some missing. The data contain some 110,000 clones, over 80% of them singletons. The material sequenced was peripheral blood, taken from a patient treated with radiotherapy plus ipilimumab. The chain uses TRBV2 and TRBJ1-5; D possibly corresponds to TRBD1 (5 bases). This TCR derives from a human donor with non-small cell lung cancer that progressed on radiotherapy plus ipilimumab. Here the CDR3 reads CASSVASGPNQPQHF. CDR3 sequence (DNA): TGTGCCAGCAGTGTAGCATCAGGGCCCAATCAGCCCCAGCATTTT. Full variable domain (rest looked up from reference TRBV2 and TRBJ1-5): EPEVTQTPSHQVTQMGQEVILRCVPISNHLYFYWYRQILGQKVEFLVSFYNNEISEKSEIFDDQFSVERPDGSNFTLKIRSTKLEDSAMYFCASSVASGPNQPQHFGDGTRLSIL.